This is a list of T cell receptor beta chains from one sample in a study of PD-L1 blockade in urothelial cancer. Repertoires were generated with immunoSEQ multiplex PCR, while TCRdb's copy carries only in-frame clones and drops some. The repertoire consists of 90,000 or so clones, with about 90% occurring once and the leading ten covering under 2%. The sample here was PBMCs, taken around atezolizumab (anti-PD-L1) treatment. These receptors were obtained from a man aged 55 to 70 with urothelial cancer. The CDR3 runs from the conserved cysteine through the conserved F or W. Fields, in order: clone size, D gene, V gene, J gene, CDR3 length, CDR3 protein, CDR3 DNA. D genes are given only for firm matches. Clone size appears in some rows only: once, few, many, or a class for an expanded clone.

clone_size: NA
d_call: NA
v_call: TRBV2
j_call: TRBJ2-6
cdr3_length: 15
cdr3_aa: CASSEVGAGANVLTF
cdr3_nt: TGTGCCAGCAGTGAAGTCGGGGCTGGGGCCAACGTCCTGACTTTC

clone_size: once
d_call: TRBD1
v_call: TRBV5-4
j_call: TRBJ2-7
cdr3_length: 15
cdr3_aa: CASSLGTGAYYEQYF
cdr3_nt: TGTGCCAGCAGCTTGGGGACAGGGGCCTACTACGAGCAGTACTTC

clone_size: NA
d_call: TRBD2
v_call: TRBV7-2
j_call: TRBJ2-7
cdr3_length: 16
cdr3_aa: CASSSRTSGSPYEQYF
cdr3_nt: TGTGCCAGCAGCTCAAGAACTAGCGGGAGCCCGTACGAGCAGTACTTC

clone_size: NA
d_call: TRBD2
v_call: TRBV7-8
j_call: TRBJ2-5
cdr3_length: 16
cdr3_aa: CASSPRGAGKQETQYF
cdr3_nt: TGTGCCAGCAGCCCGCGAGGAGCGGGGAAACAAGAGACCCAGTACTTC

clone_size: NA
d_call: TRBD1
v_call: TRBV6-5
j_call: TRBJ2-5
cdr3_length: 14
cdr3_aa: CASRPGQPQETQYF
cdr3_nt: TGTGCCAGCAGACCGGGACAGCCCCAAGAGACCCAGTACTTC

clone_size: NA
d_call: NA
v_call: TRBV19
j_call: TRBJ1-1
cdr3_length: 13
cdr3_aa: CASSRGTGPQAFF
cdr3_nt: TGTGCCAGTAGTAGGGGGACTGGCCCCCAAGCTTTCTTT

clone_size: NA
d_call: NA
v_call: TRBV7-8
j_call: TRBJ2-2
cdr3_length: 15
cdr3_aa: CASSPIPSGSGELFF
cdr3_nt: TGTGCCAGCAGCCCGATTCCCTCGGGTTCTGGGGAGCTGTTTTTT

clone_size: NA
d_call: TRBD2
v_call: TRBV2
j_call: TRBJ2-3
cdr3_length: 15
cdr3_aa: CASSAGTSISDTQYF
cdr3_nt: TGTGCCAGCAGTGCCGGGACTAGTATCTCAGATACGCAGTATTTT

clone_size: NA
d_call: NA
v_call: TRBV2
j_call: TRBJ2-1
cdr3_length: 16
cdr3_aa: CASSEALPGFYNEQFF
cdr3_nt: TGTGCCAGCAGTGAAGCGCTTCCAGGGTTCTACAATGAGCAGTTCTTC

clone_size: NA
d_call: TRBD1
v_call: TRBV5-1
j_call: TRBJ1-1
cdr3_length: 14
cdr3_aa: CASSLVAGGTEAFF
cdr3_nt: TGCGCCAGCAGCTTGGTAGCAGGGGGCACTGAAGCTTTCTTT

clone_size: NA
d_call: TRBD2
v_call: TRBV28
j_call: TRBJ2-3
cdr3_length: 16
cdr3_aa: CASSLYNSGRGDTQYF
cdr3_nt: TGTGCCAGCAGTCTCTACAATAGCGGGAGGGGGGATACGCAGTATTTT

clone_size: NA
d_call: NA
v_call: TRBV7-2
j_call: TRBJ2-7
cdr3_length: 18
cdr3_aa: CASSDLVLFGVGSYEQYF
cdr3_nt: TGTGCCAGCAGCGATCTCGTTCTTTTCGGGGTGGGCTCCTACGAGCAGTACTTC

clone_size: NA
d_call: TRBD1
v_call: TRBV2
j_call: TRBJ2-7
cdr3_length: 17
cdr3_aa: CASSEGGRTGVGDEQYF
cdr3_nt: TGTGCCAGCAGTGAAGGGGGTAGGACAGGGGTGGGCGACGAGCAGTACTTC

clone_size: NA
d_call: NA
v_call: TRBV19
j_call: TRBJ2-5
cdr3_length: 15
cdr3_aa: CASSIQFAGQETQYF
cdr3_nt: TGTGCCAGTAGTATCCAATTCGCAGGCCAAGAGACCCAGTACTTC

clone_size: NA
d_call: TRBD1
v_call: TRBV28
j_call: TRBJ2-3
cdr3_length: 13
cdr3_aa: CASSDRAGDTQYF
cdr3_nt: TGTGCCAGTTCCGACAGGGCGGGAGATACGCAGTATTTT

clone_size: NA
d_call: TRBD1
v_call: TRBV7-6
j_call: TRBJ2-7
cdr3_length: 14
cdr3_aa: CASSYGTGGYEQYF
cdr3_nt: TGTGCCAGCAGCTACGGGACAGGGGGCTACGAGCAGTACTTC

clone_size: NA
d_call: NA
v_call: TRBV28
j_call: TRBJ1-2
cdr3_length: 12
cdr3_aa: CASSLSGYGYTF
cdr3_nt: TGTGCCAGCAGTTTATCAGGGTATGGCTACACCTTC

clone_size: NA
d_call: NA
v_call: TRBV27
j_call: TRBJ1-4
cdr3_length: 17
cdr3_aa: CASSPTRRGGAYEKLFF
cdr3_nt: TGTGCCAGCAGCCCAACCCGGCGGGGGGGCGCTTATGAAAAACTGTTTTTT

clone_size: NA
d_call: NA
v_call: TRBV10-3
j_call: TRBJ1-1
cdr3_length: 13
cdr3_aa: CAIRAGGGDEAFF
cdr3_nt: TGTGCCATCAGAGCCGGTGGAGGGGATGAAGCTTTCTTT

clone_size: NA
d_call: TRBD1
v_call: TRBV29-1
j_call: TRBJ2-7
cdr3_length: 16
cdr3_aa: CSVVSGTGGANSEQYF
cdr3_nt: TGCAGCGTTGTATCGGGGACAGGGGGAGCTAATTCCGAGCAGTACTTC

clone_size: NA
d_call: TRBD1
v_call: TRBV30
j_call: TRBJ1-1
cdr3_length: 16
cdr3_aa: CAWRAQTGHVNTEAFF
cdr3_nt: TGTGCCTGGCGGGCCCAGACAGGGCATGTGAACACTGAAGCTTTCTTT